What follows describes a single T cell receptor beta chain. Its antigen is as yet unknown. For the second PCR, which ran for 7 to 11 cycles, a sample-barcoded 5' primer and a J-beta primer mix were used. TCRdb used MiXCR to reprocess the 5' RACE reads, holding one entry per CDR3 protein. Counted here are 700,000 or so distinct CDR3 sequences, around 41% occurring once; the ten biggest clones make up 25% to 35%. The data were obtained in a study of blood T cells in healthy people across ages. Researchers collected approximately 9.9 milliliters of peripheral blood from every single donor. No fewer than 6 million PBMCs went into each sample. Extraction yielded at least 5 micrograms of total RNA per sample. Broader study findings: Long-lived donors carried more naive CD4+ cells and greater diversity than aged donors.

Source material: blood. This clonotype was sampled from an older man in good health.

This chain's CDR3 is CASSKVVRGRVDDEQYF. The CDR3 DNA follows: TGTGCCAGCAGCAAAGTGGTCAGGGGGAGAGTGGACGACGAGCAGTACTTC. The chain links TRBV21-1 to TRBJ2-7; the table assigns TRBD1, which was not confirmed against the DNA. TRBV21-1 is a recognized pseudogene. The CDR3 consists of 17 residues.